The clone carrying this TCR beta chain was seen a handful of times. Antigen: not known. This sample is drawn from a study of neoadjuvant anti-PD-1 for oral cavity cancer. The overall study: Nivolumab at 3 mg/kg was mostly given biweekly, three to four doses, pre-surgery. General observations from the study: Each response group had just a few patients in TCR analyses.

Patients were newly diagnosed with stage II-IVA oral cavity squamous cell carcinoma without prior systemic or radiation treatment. Analysis of PBMCs was direct, with no culture step. TCRdb keeps only in-frame clones here, not all; method: immunoSEQ multiplex PCR. This table has over 10,000 clones, around 66% appearing once. This receptor was identified in a person aged 40 to 85 with oral cavity squamous cell carcinoma. Sequenced material: PBMCs, taken before nivolumab (anti-PD-1) treatment.

For the CDR3, the DNA is TGCGCCAGCAGCAACTCCTTAGGGCAGGGTGAGTCCTACGAGCAGTACTTC. Protein: CASSNSLGQGESYEQYF. V and J are TRBV5-1 and TRBJ2-7; a possible D gene is TRBD1 (5 bases). V lost 4 bases and J lost 1, with 21 bases in between. Germline loops: CDR1 SGHRS, CDR2 YFSETQ. The CDR3 consists of 17 residues.